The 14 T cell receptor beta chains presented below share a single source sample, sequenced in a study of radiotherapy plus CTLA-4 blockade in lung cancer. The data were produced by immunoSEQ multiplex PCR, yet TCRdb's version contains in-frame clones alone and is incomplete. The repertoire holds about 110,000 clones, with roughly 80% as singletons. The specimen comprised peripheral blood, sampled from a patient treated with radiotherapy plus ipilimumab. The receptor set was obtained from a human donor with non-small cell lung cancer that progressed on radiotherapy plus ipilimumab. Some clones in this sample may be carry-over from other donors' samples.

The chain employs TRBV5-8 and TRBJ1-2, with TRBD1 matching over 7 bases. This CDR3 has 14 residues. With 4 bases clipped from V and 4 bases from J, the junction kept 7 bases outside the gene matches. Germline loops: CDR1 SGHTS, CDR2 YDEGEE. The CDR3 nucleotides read TGTGCCAGCAGCCTGACAGGGACTACCTATGGCTACACCTTC. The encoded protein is CASSLTGTTYGYTF.

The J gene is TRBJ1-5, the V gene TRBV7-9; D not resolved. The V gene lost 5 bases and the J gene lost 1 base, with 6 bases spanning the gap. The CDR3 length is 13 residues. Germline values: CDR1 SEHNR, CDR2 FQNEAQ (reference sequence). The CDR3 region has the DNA TGTGCCAGCAGCCCCATAAGCAATCAGCCCCAGCATTTT. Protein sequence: CASSPISNQPQHF.

CDR3 residues: CASSAGASGYTF. CDR3 DNA sequence: TGTGCCAGCAGCGCGGGGGCTAGTGGCTACACCTTC. The gene calls are TRBV7-2 and TRBJ1-2; D might be TRBD1 (6 bases). Germline V gene data show CDR1 as SGHTA and CDR2 as FQGNSA. The V gene lost 5 bases and the J gene lost 7 bases, with 11 bases spanning the gap. This CDR3 has 12 residues.

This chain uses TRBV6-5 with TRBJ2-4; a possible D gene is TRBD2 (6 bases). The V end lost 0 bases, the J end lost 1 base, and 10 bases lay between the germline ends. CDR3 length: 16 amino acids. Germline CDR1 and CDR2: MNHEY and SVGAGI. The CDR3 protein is CASSYSAGRAKNIQYF. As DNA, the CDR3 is TGTGCCAGCAGTTACTCGGCAGGGAGGGCCAAAAACATTCAGTACTTC.

CDR3 sequence (DNA): TGCGCCAGCAGCTTGGACAGCAGCCTCACAGATACGCAGTATTTT. It specifies CASSLDSSLTDTQYF. The chain couples TRBV5-1 to TRBJ2-3; no firm D call. CDR3 length: 15 amino acids. Germline CDR1 SGHRS, CDR2 YFSETQ. Trimming stripped 0 bases from V and 2 bases from J, with 10 bases between.

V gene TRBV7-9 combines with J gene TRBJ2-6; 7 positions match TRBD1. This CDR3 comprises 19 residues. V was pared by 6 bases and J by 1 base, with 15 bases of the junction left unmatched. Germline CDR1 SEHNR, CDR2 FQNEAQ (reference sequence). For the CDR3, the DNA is TGTGCCAGCAGATCCAGTCTGGGACAGCTCTCTTCTGGGGCCAACGTCCTGACTTTC. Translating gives CASRSSLGQLSSGANVLTF.

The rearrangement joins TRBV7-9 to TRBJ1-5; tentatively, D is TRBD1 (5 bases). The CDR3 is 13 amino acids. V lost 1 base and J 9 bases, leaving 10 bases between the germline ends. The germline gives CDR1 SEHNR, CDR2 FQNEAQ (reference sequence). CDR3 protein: CASSLGRVRPQHF. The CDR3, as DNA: TGTGCCAGCAGCTTAGGCAGGGTCCGGCCCCAGCATTTT.

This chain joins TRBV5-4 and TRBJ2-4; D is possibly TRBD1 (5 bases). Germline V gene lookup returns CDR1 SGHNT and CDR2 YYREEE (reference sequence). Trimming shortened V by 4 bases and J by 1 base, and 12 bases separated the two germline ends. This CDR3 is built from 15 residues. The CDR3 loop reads CASSLSKGAKNIQYF. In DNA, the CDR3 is TGTGCCAGCAGCCTTTCGAAGGGGGCCAAAAACATTCAGTACTTC.

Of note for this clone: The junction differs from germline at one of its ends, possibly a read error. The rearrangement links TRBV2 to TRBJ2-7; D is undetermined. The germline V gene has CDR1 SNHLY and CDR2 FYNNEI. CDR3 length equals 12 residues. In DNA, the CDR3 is TGTGCCAGCAGTGTCACGTACCGAGAGCTGTACTTC. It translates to CASSVTYRELYF.

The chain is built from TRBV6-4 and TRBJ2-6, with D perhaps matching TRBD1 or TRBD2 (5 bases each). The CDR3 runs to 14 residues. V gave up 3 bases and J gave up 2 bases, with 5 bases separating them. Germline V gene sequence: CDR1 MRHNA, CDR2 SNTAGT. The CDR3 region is CASSEGAGANVLTF. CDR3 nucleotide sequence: TGTGCCAGCAGTGAGGGGGCTGGGGCCAACGTCCTGACTTTC.

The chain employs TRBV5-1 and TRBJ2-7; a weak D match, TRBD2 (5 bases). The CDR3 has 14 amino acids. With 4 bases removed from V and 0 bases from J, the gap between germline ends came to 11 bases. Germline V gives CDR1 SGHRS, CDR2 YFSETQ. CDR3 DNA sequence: TGCGCCAGCAGCCCAGGACGGGACTCCTACGAGCAGTACTTC. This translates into CASSPGRDSYEQYF.

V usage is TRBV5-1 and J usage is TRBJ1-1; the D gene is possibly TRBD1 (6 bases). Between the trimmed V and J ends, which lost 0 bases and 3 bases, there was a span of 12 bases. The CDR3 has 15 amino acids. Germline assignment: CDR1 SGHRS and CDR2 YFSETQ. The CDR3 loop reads CASSLAGGLYTEAFF. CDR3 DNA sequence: TGCGCCAGCAGCTTGGCTGGGGGCCTGTACACTGAAGCTTTCTTT.

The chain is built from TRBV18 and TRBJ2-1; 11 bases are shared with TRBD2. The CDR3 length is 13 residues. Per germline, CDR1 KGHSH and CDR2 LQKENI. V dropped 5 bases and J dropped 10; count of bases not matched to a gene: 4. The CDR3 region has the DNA TGTGCCAGCTCAGGGACTAGCGGTTGGGAGCAGTTCTTC. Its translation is CASSGTSGWEQFF.

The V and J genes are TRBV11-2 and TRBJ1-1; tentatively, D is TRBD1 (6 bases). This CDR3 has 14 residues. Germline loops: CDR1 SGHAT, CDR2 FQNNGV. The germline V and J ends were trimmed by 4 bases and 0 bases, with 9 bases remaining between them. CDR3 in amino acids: CASSSGQLNTEAFF. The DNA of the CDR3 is TGTGCCAGCAGCTCAGGACAGCTGAACACTGAAGCTTTCTTT.